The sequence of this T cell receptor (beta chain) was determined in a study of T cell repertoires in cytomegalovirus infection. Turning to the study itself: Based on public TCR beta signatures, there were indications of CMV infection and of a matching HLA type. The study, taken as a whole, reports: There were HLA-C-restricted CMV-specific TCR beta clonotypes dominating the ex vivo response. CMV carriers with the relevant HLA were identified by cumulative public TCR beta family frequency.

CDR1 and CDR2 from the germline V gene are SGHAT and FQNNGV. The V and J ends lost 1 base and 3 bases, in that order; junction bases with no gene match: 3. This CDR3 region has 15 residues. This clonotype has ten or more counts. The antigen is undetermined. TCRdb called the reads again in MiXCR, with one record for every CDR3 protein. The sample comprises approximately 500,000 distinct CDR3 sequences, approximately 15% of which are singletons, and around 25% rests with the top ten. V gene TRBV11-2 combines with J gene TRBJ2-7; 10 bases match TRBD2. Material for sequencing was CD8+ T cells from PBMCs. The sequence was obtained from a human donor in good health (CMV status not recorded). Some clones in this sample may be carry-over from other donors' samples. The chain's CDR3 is CASSLGSGGNYEQYF. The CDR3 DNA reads TGTGCCAGCAGCTTAGGTAGCGGGGGGAACTACGAGCAGTACTTC. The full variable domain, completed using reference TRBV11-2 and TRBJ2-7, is EAGVAQSPRYKIIEKRQSVAFWCNPISGHATLYWYQQILGQGPKLLIQFQNNGVVDDSQLPKDRFSAERLKGVDSTLKIQPAKLEDSAVYLCASSLGSGGNYEQYFGPGTRLTVT.